This T cell receptor beta chain was observed in a study of blood T cells in healthy people across ages. A second PCR of about 7 to 11 cycles used a sample-barcoded 5' primer and a J-beta primer mix. TCRdb re-derived calls from the 5' RACE reads in MiXCR, one entry per CDR3 protein. The table includes 1.5 million to 2 million distinct CDR3 sequences, approximately 32% detected once. The trim removed 5 bases at V and 5 bases at J, leaving 8 bases unmatched. Germline CDR1 and CDR2: MGHRA and YSYEKL. This CDR3 has 15 residues. General study points: As age increased, TCR beta diversity per million T cells fell in a roughly linear fashion.

Of note for this clonotype: The antigen remains undetermined.

This TCR was sampled from a woman in her thirties in good health. Sequencing was done on a sample of blood. The genes are TRBV4-1 and TRBJ2-5; 10 bases map to TRBD2. CDR3 nucleotide sequence: TGCGCCAGCAGCGGGAGAGCGGGGGGGTGGGAGACCCAGTACTTC. It specifies CASSGRAGGWETQYF.